The rows below give T cell receptor beta chains drawn from one sample of a study of blood T cell repertoires in COVID-19. Produced via immunoSEQ multiplex PCR; TCRdb's table is partial and in-frame only. The sample lists under 500,000 clones, roughly 89% occurring once. What was sequenced was peripheral blood. These receptors were taken from a woman aged 25-40 years with acute or convalescent COVID-19. CDR3s include the opening cysteine and the closing phenylalanine or tryptophan. Fields, in order: V gene, J gene, D gene, clone size, CDR3 protein, CDR3 DNA. A D gene is named only where the DNA matches it firmly. Some rows mark clone size as missing; the rest say once, few, many or name a class of expanded clone.

TRBV19,TRBJ1-5,-,-,CASSPGRGNQPQHF,TGTGCCAGTAGCCCCGGGCGGGGAAATCAGCCCCAGCATTTT
TRBV9,TRBJ2-7,TRBD2,few,CASSVASGPYEQYF,TGTGCCAGCAGCGTAGCTAGCGGGCCCTACGAGCAGTACTTC
TRBV29-1,TRBJ2-7,-,-,CSARVRQHQPYEQYF,TGCAGCGCCCGGGTAAGACAGCACCAACCCTACGAGCAGTACTTC
TRBV7-2,TRBJ1-1,-,-,CASSPRREGAFF,TGTGCCAGCAGCCCCCGGCGGGAAGGAGCTTTCTTT
TRBV11-2,TRBJ2-1,TRBD1,-,CASSLYGPGQGYNEQFF,TGTGCCAGCAGCTTATACGGACCGGGACAGGGATACAATGAGCAGTTCTTC
TRBV7-3,TRBJ1-3,-,-,CASSLVGESGNTIYF,TGTGCCAGCAGCTTAGTCGGGGAGTCTGGAAACACCATATATTTT
TRBV5-1,TRBJ2-7,TRBD2,-,CASSAGTSVHEQYF,TGCGCCAGCAGCGCCGGGACTAGCGTGCACGAGCAGTACTTC
TRBV6-4,TRBJ2-1,TRBD2,-,CASSERGQRGGRVEQFF,TGTGCCAGCAGTGAACGGGGCCAGCGGGGGGGCCGGGTTGAGCAGTTCTTC
TRBV19,TRBJ1-2,TRBD1,-,CASSTLPGQAPLYNYGYTF,TGTGCCAGTAGTACGCTTCCGGGACAGGCACCTCTTTACAACTATGGCTACACCTTC
TRBV3-1/TRBV3-2,TRBJ2-7,TRBD2,-,CASSQAGGEYEQYF,TGTGCCAGCAGCCAAGCCGGGGGGGAGTACGAGCAGTACTTC
TRBV6-5,TRBJ1-6,TRBD1,-,CASTQGVHNSPLHF,TGTGCCAGCACCCAGGGGGTACATAATTCACCCCTCCACTTT
TRBV10-3,TRBJ2-7,TRBD1,-,CAIKDRGSEEQYF,TGTGCCATCAAGGACAGGGGGTCGGAGGAGCAGTACTTC
TRBV6-5,TRBJ1-5,-,-,CASTGQYSNQPQHF,TGTGCCAGCACCGGACAGTATAGCAATCAGCCCCAGCATTTT
TRBV19,TRBJ2-1,TRBD1,-,CASSNDRGTRDEQFF,TGTGCCAGTAGTAACGACAGGGGAACACGCGATGAGCAGTTCTTC
TRBV5-1,TRBJ1-4,-,-,CASSLDSPIATNEKLFF,TGCGCCAGCAGCTTAGACAGCCCCATTGCAACTAATGAAAAACTGTTTTTT
TRBV11-2,TRBJ2-7,TRBD2,-,CASSVAGGLHYEQYF,TGTGCCAGCAGCGTAGCGGGGGGGCTTCACTACGAGCAGTACTTC
TRBV3-1/TRBV3-2,TRBJ1-4,-,-,CASSQGGQVEKLFF,TGTGCCAGCAGCCAAGGGGGGCAGGTTGAAAAACTGTTTTTT
TRBV19,TRBJ1-1,TRBD1,-,CASSSFDRGRTKNTEAFF,TGTGCCAGTAGCTCCTTTGACAGGGGGCGAACTAAGAACACTGAAGCTTTCTTT
TRBV19,TRBJ2-5,-,-,CASSRSGGGPETQYF,TGTGCCAGTAGTCGTTCCGGAGGGGGCCCAGAGACCCAGTACTTC
TRBV28,TRBJ2-1,TRBD1,-,CASSHSPGQGFHEQFF,TGTGCCAGCAGTCATTCTCCGGGACAGGGTTTTCATGAGCAGTTCTTC
TRBV5-1,TRBJ2-5,-,-,CASSLAGRRGETQYF,TGCGCCAGCAGCTTGGCCGGGCGGAGGGGTGAGACCCAGTACTTC
TRBV12-3/TRBV12-4,TRBJ2-5,-,-,CASSLRETQYF,TGTGCCAGCAGTTTGAGGGAGACCCAGTACTTC
TRBV18,TRBJ1-2,TRBD1,-,CASSPWTGPNYGYTF,TGTGCCAGCTCTCCTTGGACAGGTCCCAACTATGGCTACACCTTC
TRBV23-1,TRBJ2-1,-,once,CASLPSGKMSKDEQFF,TGCGCCAGTCTCCCGTCCGGGAAGATGTCGAAAGATGAGCAGTTCTTC
TRBV5-5,TRBJ1-3,-,-,CASKGGTGNTIYF,TGTGCCAGCAAGGGCGGGACTGGAAACACCATATATTTT
TRBV11-2,TRBJ2-1,-,-,CASSLDGYDNEQFF,TGTGCCAGCAGCTTAGACGGGTATGACAATGAGCAGTTCTTC
TRBV3-1/TRBV3-2,TRBJ1-4,TRBD1,-,CASSDGSGGQKLFF,TGTGCCAGCAGCGATGGGTCAGGGGGACAAAAACTGTTTTTT
TRBV30,TRBJ2-2,TRBD2,-,CAWRRLANTGELFF,TGTGCCTGGAGGCGACTAGCAAACACCGGGGAGCTGTTTTTT
TRBV15,TRBJ2-5,-,-,CATSRERQVNGETQYF,TGTGCCACCAGCAGGGAGCGACAGGTGAATGGAGAGACCCAGTACTTC
TRBV5-4,TRBJ2-7,TRBD2,few,CASSFFQRGGYEQYF,TGTGCCAGCAGCTTTTTCCAGCGGGGGGGCTACGAGCAGTACTTC
TRBV4-1,TRBJ1-3,-,-,CASSQKTRAAGNTIYF,TGCGCCAGCAGCCAAAAAACCAGGGCTGCCGGAAACACCATATATTTT
TRBV5-6,TRBJ2-5,-,once,CASSRTRLQETQYF,TGTGCCAGCAGCCGAACCCGACTTCAAGAGACCCAGTACTTC
TRBV5-5,TRBJ2-5,TRBD2,-,CASSPRRGETQYF,TGTGCCAGCAGCCCCCGGCGGGGGGAGACCCAGTACTTC
TRBV24-1,TRBJ2-1,TRBD2,once,CATSYHGGAYNEQFF,TGTGCCACCAGTTATCACGGGGGGGCCTACAATGAGCAGTTCTTC
TRBV2,TRBJ2-3,-,-,CASSDRRLGTDTQYF,TGTGCCAGCAGTGACCGTAGACTCGGGACAGATACGCAGTATTTT
TRBV18,TRBJ2-2,-,-,CASSPLISETGELFF,TGTGCCAGCTCACCCTTGATATCAGAAACCGGGGAGCTGTTTTTT
TRBV6-5,TRBJ1-1,-,-,CASSILVTAFF,TGTGCCAGCAGTATTCTAGTCACGGCTTTCTTT
TRBV29-1,TRBJ2-3,TRBD2,-,CSVVLAGRTADTQYF,TGCAGCGTTGTGCTAGCGGGAAGGACCGCAGATACGCAGTATTTT
TRBV6-4,TRBJ2-1,-,-,CASSGGQGVGEQFF,TGTGCCAGCAGTGGGGGGCAGGGTGTCGGTGAGCAGTTCTTC
TRBV24-1,TRBJ2-3,TRBD2,-,CATSDIFSGDRTDTQYF,TGTGCCACCAGTGATATATTTAGCGGGGATCGAACAGATACGCAGTATTTT
TRBV9,TRBJ1-2,-,-,CASSASIVGYGYTF,TGTGCCAGCAGCGCCAGTATTGTTGGCTATGGCTACACCTTC
TRBV24-1,TRBJ2-1,-,few,CATSDPGQYNEQFF,TGTGCCACCAGTGATCCCGGACAATACAATGAGCAGTTCTTC
TRBV28,TRBJ2-7,TRBD1,once,CASSPGQNYEQYF,TGTGCCAGCAGTCCGGGACAGAACTACGAGCAGTACTTC
TRBV7-9,TRBJ1-3,TRBD1,-,CASSLDRGRENTIYF,TGTGCCAGCAGCTTGGACAGGGGAAGAGAAAACACCATATATTTT
TRBV6-1,TRBJ1-4,TRBD1,-,CASSEVTGQGNEKLFF,TGTGCCAGCAGTGAAGTAACGGGACAGGGGAATGAAAAACTGTTTTTT
TRBV27,TRBJ2-5,-,-,CASSRLAKETQYF,TGTGCCAGCAGTCGTCTAGCGAAAGAGACCCAGTACTTC
TRBV6-1,TRBJ1-1,-,-,CASSEWVRQNTEAFF,TGTGCCAGCAGTGAATGGGTTCGACAGAACACTGAAGCTTTCTTT
TRBV24-1,TRBJ2-5,TRBD1,-,CATSDAGTEETQYF,TGTGCCACCAGTGATGCCGGGACAGAAGAGACCCAGTACTTC
TRBV30,TRBJ1-4,TRBD1,-,CAWSVGRGDEKLFF,TGTGCCTGGAGTGTCGGCAGGGGGGATGAAAAACTGTTTTTT
TRBV6-5,TRBJ1-6,-,-,CASSWDIYNSPLHF,TGTGCCAGCAGTTGGGACATATATAATTCACCCCTCCACTTT
TRBV9,TRBJ2-5,-,-,CASSVFGGAGETQYF,TGTGCCAGCAGCGTATTTGGGGGGGCCGGGGAGACCCAGTACTTC